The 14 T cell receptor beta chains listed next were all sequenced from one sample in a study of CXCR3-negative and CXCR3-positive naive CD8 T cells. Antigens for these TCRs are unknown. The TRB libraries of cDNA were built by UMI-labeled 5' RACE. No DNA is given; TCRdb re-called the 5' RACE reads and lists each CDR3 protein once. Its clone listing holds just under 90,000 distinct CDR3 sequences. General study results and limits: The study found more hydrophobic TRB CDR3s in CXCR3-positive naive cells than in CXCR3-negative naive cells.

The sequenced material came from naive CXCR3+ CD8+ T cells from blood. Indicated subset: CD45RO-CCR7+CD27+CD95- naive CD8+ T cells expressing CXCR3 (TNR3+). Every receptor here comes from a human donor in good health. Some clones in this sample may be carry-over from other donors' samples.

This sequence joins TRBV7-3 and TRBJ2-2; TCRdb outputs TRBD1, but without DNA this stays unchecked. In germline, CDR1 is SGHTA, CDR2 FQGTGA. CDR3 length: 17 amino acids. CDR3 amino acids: CASSLRRTGLNTGELFF. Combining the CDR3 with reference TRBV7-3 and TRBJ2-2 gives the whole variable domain GAGVSQTPSNKVTEKGKYVELRCDPISGHTALYWYRQSLGQGPEFLIYFQGTGAADDSGLPNDRFFAVRPEGSVSTLKIQRTERGDSAVYLCASSLRRTGLNTGELFFGEGSRLTVL.

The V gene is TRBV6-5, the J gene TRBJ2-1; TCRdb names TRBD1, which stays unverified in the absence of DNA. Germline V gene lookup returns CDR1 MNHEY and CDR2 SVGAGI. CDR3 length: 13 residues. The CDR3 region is CASGQGRYNEQFF.

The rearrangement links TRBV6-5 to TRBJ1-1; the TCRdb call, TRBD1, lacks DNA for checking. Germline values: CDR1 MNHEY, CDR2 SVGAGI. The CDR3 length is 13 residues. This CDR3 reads CASSYGGYTEAFF.

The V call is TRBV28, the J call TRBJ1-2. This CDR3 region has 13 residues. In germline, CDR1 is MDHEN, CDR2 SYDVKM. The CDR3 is CASSFFGYYGYTF.

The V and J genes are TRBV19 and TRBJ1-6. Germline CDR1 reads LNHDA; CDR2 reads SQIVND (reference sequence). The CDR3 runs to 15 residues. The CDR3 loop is CASSIDPAEDSPLHF.

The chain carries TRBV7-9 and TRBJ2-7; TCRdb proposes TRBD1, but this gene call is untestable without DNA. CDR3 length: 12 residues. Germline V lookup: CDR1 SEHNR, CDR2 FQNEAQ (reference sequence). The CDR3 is CASSSGPGEQYF.

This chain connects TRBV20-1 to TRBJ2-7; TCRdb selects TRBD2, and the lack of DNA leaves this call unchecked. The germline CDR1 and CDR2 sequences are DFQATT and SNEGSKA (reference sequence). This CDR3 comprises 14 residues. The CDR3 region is CSAGTSGNPDEQYF.

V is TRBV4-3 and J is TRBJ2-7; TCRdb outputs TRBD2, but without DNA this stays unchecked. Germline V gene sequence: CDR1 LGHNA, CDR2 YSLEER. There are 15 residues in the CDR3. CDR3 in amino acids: CASSQAREGLYEQYF.

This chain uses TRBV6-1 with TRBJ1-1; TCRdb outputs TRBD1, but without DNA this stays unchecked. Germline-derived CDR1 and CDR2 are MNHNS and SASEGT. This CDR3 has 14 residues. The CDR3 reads CASSDPGMNTEAFF.

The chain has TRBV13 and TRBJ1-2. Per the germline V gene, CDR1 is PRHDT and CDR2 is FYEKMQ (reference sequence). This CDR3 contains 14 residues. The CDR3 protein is CASSLGLTNYGYTF.

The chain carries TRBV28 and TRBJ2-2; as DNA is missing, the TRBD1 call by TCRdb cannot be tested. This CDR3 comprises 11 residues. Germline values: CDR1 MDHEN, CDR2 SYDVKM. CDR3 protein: CASGGPGELFF.

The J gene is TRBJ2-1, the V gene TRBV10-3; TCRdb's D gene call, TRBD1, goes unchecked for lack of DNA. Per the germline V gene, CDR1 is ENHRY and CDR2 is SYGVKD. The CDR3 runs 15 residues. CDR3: CAISELQGGDNEQFF.

CDR3 in amino acids: CASSPLARVTDTQYF. The chain links TRBV2 to TRBJ2-3; the TRBD2 assignment by TCRdb is unverifiable without DNA. The CDR3 sequence is 15 residues long. Germline CDR1 reads SNHLY; CDR2 reads FYNNEI.

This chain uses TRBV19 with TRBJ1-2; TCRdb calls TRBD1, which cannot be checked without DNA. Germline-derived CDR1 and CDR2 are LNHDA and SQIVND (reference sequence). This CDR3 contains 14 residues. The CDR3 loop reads CASSTQRTGDGYTF.